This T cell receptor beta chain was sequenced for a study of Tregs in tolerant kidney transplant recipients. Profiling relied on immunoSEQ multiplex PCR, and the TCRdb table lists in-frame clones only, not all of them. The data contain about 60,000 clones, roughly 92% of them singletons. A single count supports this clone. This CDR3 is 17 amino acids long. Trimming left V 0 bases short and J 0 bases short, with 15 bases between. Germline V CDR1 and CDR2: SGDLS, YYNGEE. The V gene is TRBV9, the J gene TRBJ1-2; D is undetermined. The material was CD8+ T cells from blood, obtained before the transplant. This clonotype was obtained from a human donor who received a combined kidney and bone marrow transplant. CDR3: CASSVEVAGKPNYGYTF. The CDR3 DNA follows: TGTGCCAGCAGCGTAGAAGTGGCGGGAAAGCCTAACTATGGCTACACCTTC.